This T cell receptor (beta chain) was found in a study of CD8 T cells in ankylosing spondylitis. Notes on the study in general: Previously reported in reactive arthritis synovial fluid and blood were some of the motif variants. Disease-associated clones were CD8+ and fairly uncommon in peripheral blood. Disease-associated clones were reportedly significantly overrepresented in matched ankylosing spondylitis synovial fluid. A TCR beta motif of fewer than ten highly homologous variants appeared characteristic of ankylosing spondylitis blood.

CDR1 and CDR2 from the germline V gene are SGHRS and YFSETQ. Trimming took 4 bases from V and 6 from J, leaving 16 bases between them. The CDR3 runs to 14 residues. TCRdb reprocessed the 5' RACE reads with MiXCR, giving one entry per CDR3 protein. The repertoire has some 250,000 distinct CDR3 sequences, 8.6% of them found once; the top ten carry approximately 6.3%. There are many counts of this clonotype. Its specificity is unknown. This receptor was taken from a male donor with ankylosing spondylitis or in good health (not recorded which). Sequencing input: blood, either unsorted or a sorted T cell fraction (not recorded which). The chain links TRBV5-1 to TRBJ1-2, with a possible D match to TRBD1 (5 bases). The CDR3 sequence is CASSPGRQSDGYTF. DNA for the CDR3: TGCGCCAGCAGCCCGGGACGGCAAAGTGATGGCTACACCTTC.